This TCR beta chain was obtained from a study of early T cells in non-severe SARS-CoV-2 infection. Whole-study results and caveats: Comparison of clonotypes with VDJdb favored anti-spike CD8 responses while missing private and CD4 specificities.

This CDR3 is built from 14 residues. Trimming removed 7 bases at V and 0 bases at J, with 10 bases between. There are many counts of this clonotype. Its antigen is currently unknown. Individually, cDNA molecules had unique molecular identifiers attached to them. MiXCR, run by TCRdb on the 5' RACE reads, gives a single entry per CDR3 protein. This table has about 79,000 distinct CDR3 sequences, 11% appearing once. J is TRBJ1-3 and V is TRBV12-3 or TRBV12-4; D remains unclear. Sequenced input: whole blood. The receptor was isolated from an adult who was a healthcare worker with PCR-confirmed SARS-CoV-2 infection or an uninfected control (not recorded which). CDR3 in amino acids: CASTRILSGNTIYF. In DNA, the CDR3 is TGTGCCAGCACCCGTATCCTCTCTGGAAACACCATATATTTT.